This T cell receptor beta chain came from a study of PD-L1 blockade in urothelial cancer. Overall study context: About 85% of the roughly 30 patients were males with bladder-origin urothelial cancer. Blood samples contained a median 141,255 T cells.

This CDR3 contains 13 residues. V dropped 0 bases and J dropped 8; count of bases not matched to a gene: 2. Germline V CDR1 and CDR2: SGHRS, YFSETQ. Repertoires were generated with immunoSEQ multiplex PCR, while TCRdb's copy carries only in-frame clones and drops some. Among more than 75,000 clones listed, 90% to 95% were seen once. The chain uses TRBV5-1 and TRBJ1-2; 9 bases line up with TRBD1. This specimen was PBMCs, taken around atezolizumab (anti-PD-L1) treatment. The TCR was taken from a man in his sixties with urothelial cancer. This CDR3 is CASSLETGGGYTF. The CDR3 nucleotides read TGCGCCAGCAGCTTGGAAACAGGGGGCGGCTACACCTTC. The variable domain in full, completed from reference TRBV5-1 and TRBJ1-2, reads KAGVTQTPRYLIKTRGQQVTLSCSPISGHRSVSWYQQTPGQGLQFLFEYFSETQRNKGNFPGRFSGRQFSNSRSEMNVSTLELGDSALYLCASSLETGGGYTFGSGTRLTVV.